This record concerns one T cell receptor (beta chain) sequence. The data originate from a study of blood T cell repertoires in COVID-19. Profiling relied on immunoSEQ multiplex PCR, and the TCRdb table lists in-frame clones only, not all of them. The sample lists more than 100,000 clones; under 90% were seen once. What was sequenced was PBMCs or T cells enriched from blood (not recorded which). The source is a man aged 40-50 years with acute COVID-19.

CDR3 bases: TGTGCCAGCAGCCCTAAGGGGGGGCTCACCGGGGAGCTGTTTTTT. Its protein is CASSPKGGLTGELFF. The rearrangement links TRBV11-2 to TRBJ2-2; D perhaps matches TRBD2 (7 bases). The CDR3 runs 15 residues. CDR1 is SGHAT, CDR2 FQNNGV, per germline. Trimming took off 5 bases at V and 4 bases at J, with 14 bases between the two ends.